This is a list of T cell receptor beta chains from one sample in a study of blood T cell repertoires in COVID-19. Repertoires were generated with immunoSEQ multiplex PCR, while TCRdb's copy carries only in-frame clones and drops some. The repertoire has just over 250,000 clones, about nine tenths of them found once; the top ten carry roughly 3.9%. Sequenced input: peripheral blood. The receptors come from a man between 60 and 75 years old who had recovered from COVID-19. Each CDR3 is given with its conserved first and last residue. The D gene is left open where the match is weak. Clone sizes are given selectively: once, few, many, or a class where the clone is expanded.

CDR3 protein	CDR3 DNA	D gene	clone size	J gene	V gene
CASSLPSTGGLPYEQYF	TGTGCCAGCAGTTTACCCTCTACAGGGGGGTTACCCTACGAGCAGTACTTC	TRBD1	.	TRBJ2-7	TRBV27
CASSYSQGVKYGYTF	TGTGCCAGCAGTTACTCACAGGGGGTGAAATATGGCTACACCTTC	TRBD1	.	TRBJ1-2	TRBV6-5
CASSSSPTGGTEAFF	TGTGCCAGCAGCTCATCCCCCACAGGGGGCACTGAAGCTTTCTTT	TRBD1	once	TRBJ1-1	TRBV7-2
CSVAGGSYNEQFF	TGCAGCGTTGCGGGGGGCTCCTACAATGAGCAGTTCTTC	TRBD2	.	TRBJ2-1	TRBV29-1
CASSQALSSYEAFF	TGCGCCAGCAGCCAAGCTCTCAGTTCTTATGAAGCTTTCTTT	.	.	TRBJ1-1	TRBV4-1
CASSLMGDSSYEQYF	TGTGCCAGCAGCTTAATGGGGGACTCATCCTACGAGCAGTACTTC	.	few	TRBJ2-7	TRBV7-3
CASSFRDRAYEQYF	TGTGCCAGCAGCTTCCGGGACAGGGCCTACGAGCAGTACTTC	TRBD1	.	TRBJ2-7	TRBV5-4
CASTQTGGSYNEQFF	TGTGCCAGCACCCAGACAGGGGGATCCTACAATGAGCAGTTCTTC	TRBD1	.	TRBJ2-1	TRBV2
CASSPFSWVELNTEAFF	TGTGCCAGCAGTCCCTTCTCGTGGGTGGAGTTGAACACTGAAGCTTTCTTT	.	.	TRBJ1-1	TRBV6-6
CAISERLGGSGNTIYF	TGTGCCATCAGCGAGAGACTGGGAGGCTCTGGAAACACCATATATTTT	.	.	TRBJ1-3	TRBV10-3
CASSLKQGDQPQHF	TGTGCCAGCTCACTGAAACAGGGGGATCAGCCCCAGCATTTT	TRBD1	.	TRBJ1-5	TRBV18
CASSYLGQHKGTEAFF	TGTGCCAGCAGTTACTTGGGTCAGCACAAGGGGACTGAAGCTTTCTTT	.	.	TRBJ1-1	TRBV6-5
CASSPRTANNEKLFF	TGTGCCAGCTCACCTAGGACAGCCAATAATGAAAAACTGTTTTTT	.	.	TRBJ1-4	TRBV18
CASGGSTGGYEQYF	TGTGCCAGCGGTGGCTCCACGGGGGGCTACGAGCAGTACTTC	TRBD2	.	TRBJ2-7	TRBV2
CASTRQGNSPLHF	TGTGCCAGCACCCGACAGGGAAATTCACCCCTCCACTTT	TRBD1	.	TRBJ1-6	TRBV12-3/TRBV12-4
CASSFAGQDGISGNTIYF	TGTGCCAGCAGCTTCGCAGGACAAGACGGTATCTCTGGAAACACCATATATTTT	.	once	TRBJ1-3	TRBV5-6
CASSVGTANSPLHF	TGTGCCAGCAGCGTCGGGACAGCGAATTCACCCCTCCACTTT	TRBD1	.	TRBJ1-6	TRBV2
CSVEAARGPGNYGYTF	TGCAGCGTTGAGGCAGCCAGGGGGCCGGGTAACTATGGCTACACCTTC	TRBD1	.	TRBJ1-2	TRBV29-1
CASRLSGGATDTQYF	TGTGCCAGCAGATTAAGCGGGGGGGCCACAGATACGCAGTATTTT	TRBD2	.	TRBJ2-3	TRBV5-6
CASSGPQGASNYGYTF	TGTGCCAGCAGTGGCCCACAGGGGGCCTCTAACTATGGCTACACCTTC	TRBD1	.	TRBJ1-2	TRBV27
CASGLVQGVLYEQYF	TGTGCTAGTGGTTTGGTCCAGGGGGTTTTGTACGAGCAGTACTTC	TRBD1	once	TRBJ2-7	TRBV12-5
CASSPGGTGGSDTQYF	TGTGCCAGCAGTCCGGGGGGGACAGGGGGCTCAGATACGCAGTATTTT	TRBD1	.	TRBJ2-3	TRBV6-4
CASSNSGGAYNEQFF	TGTGCCAGCAGTAATAGCGGGGGGGCCTACAATGAGCAGTTCTTC	TRBD2	once	TRBJ2-1	TRBV2
CASSKPSGRTYEQYF	TGTGCCAGCAGCAAACCGTCGGGGAGGACCTACGAGCAGTACTTC	.	once	TRBJ2-7	TRBV28
CASSAGLMSSYEQYF	TGCGCCAGCAGCGCTGGACTGATGAGCTCCTACGAGCAGTACTTC	.	.	TRBJ2-7	TRBV5-1
CASSLDPPGNSPLHF	TGTGCCAGCAGCTTGGATCCGCCAGGGAATTCACCCCTCCACTTT	.	.	TRBJ1-6	TRBV5-5
CATSRPDRGQPQHF	TGTGCCACCAGCAGACCCGACAGGGGTCAGCCCCAGCATTTT	TRBD1	.	TRBJ1-5	TRBV15
CASSLGDKYNEQFF	TGTGCCAGCAGCTTAGGAGACAAGTACAATGAGCAGTTCTTC	.	.	TRBJ2-1	TRBV7-2
CASSGRVEGSVSYNSPLHF	TGTGCCAGTAGTGGCCGTGTGGAGGGGAGCGTCTCCTATAATTCACCCCTCCACTTT	.	.	TRBJ1-6	TRBV19